Shown below are 3 T cell receptor beta chains from a single sample sequenced in a study of radiotherapy plus CTLA-4 blockade in lung cancer. Clones were sequenced by immunoSEQ multiplex PCR, and TCRdb holds only the in-frame ones, with some missing. The profile covers roughly 50,000 clones, with approximately 90% appearing a single time and almost 8% taken by the ten largest. The sequencing here drew on peripheral blood, taken from a patient treated with radiotherapy plus ipilimumab. The receptor set was obtained from a human donor with non-small cell lung cancer whose response to radiotherapy plus ipilimumab could not be evaluated.

The rearrangement uses TRBV30 and TRBJ1-1, with TRBD1 as a possible D gene (6 bases). The V gene lost 5 bases and the J gene lost 4 bases, with 23 bases spanning the gap. The CDR3 totals 16 residues. Germline V gene data show CDR1 as GTSNPN and CDR2 as SVGIG (reference sequence). This CDR3 reads CAWGRGSVIVGTEAFF. In DNA, the CDR3 is TGTGCCTGGGGCAGGGGTTCTGTCATAGTAGGCACTGAAGCTTTCTTT. Full variable domain (remainder filled in from reference TRBV30 and TRBJ1-1): SQTIHQWPATLVQPVGSPLSLECTVEGTSNPNLYWYRQAAGRGLQLLFYSVGIGQISSEVPQNLSASRPQDRQFILSSKKLLLSDSGFYLCAWGRGSVIVGTEAFFGQGTRLTVV.

The rearrangement links TRBV5-6 to TRBJ2-1; 8 positions agree with TRBD1. The V gene end was trimmed by 1 base and the J gene end by 7 bases; junction bases not matched to a gene: 1. The CDR3 consists of 13 residues. Per the germline V gene, CDR1 is SGHDT and CDR2 is YYEEEE. The CDR3 reads CASSLQGANEQFF. The CDR3 region has the DNA TGTGCCAGCAGCTTGCAGGGGGCTAATGAGCAGTTCTTC. Complete variable domain (other parts from reference TRBV5-6 and TRBJ2-1): DAGVTQSPTHLIKTRGQQVTLRCSPKSGHDTVSWYQQALGQGPQFIFQYYEEEERQRGNFPDRFSGHQFPNYSSELNVNALLLGDSALYLCASSLQGANEQFFGPGTRLTVL.

V gene TRBV4-3 combines with J gene TRBJ2-7; 8 bases fit TRBD2. The CDR3 loop spans 15 amino acids. V shed 3 bases and J 2 bases; nucleotides not matched to a gene: 6. From germline, CDR1 is LGHNA and CDR2 YSLEER. CDR3 region: CASSQSGGQTYEQYF. CDR3 bases: TGCGCCAGCAGCCAGAGCGGGGGCCAAACCTACGAGCAGTACTTC.